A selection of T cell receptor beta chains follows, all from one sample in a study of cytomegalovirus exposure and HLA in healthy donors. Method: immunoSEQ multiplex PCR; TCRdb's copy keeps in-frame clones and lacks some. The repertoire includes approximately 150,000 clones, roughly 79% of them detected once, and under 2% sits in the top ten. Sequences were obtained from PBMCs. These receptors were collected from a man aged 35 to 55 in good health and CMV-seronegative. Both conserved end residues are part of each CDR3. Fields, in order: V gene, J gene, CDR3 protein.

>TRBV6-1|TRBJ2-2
CASRNSGGWAGELFF
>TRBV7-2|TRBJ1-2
CASRTFGGNYGYTF
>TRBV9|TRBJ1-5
CASSPSGVRNQPQHF
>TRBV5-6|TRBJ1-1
CASSFGGTEAFF
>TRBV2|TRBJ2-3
CASTLSGPDTQYF
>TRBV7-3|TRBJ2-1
CASSPYGAGDYNEQFF
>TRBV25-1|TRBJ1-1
CASSEYRSGFTEAFF
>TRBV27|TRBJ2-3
CASSPLRERADTQYF
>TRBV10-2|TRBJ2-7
CATLGQTVYEQYF
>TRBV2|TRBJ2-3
CARSGSGTDTQYF
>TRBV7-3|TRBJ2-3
CASSLNPVSDTQYF
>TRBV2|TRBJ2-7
CASRRRLLLSYEQYF
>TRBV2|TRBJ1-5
CASSVGSLGASNQPQHF
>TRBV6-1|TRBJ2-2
CASSAKRGTGNTGELFF
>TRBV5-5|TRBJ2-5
CASSLLARYGRETQYF
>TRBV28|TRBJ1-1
CASSSAGYNTEAFF
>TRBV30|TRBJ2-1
CAWMKSARPNEQFF
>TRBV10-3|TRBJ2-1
CAISESRLLTDEQFF
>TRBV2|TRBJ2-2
CASSAPPKSGSTIGGTGELFF
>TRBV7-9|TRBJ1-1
CSGNSGGTEAFF
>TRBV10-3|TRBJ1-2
CAISGQNYGYTF
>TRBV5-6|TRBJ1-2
CASSSWAGSYTF
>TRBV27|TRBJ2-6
CASSPRTGGGANVLTF
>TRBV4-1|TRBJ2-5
CASSQDGHSLGVQETQYF
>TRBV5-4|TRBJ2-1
CASSSTGQGRNNEQFF
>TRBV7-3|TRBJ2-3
CASSSSGTRADTQYF
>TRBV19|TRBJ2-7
CASSRDRAIYEQYF
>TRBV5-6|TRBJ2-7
CASSLIGLAGGYEQYF
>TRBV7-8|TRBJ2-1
CASSHRYNEQFF
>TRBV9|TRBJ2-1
CASSPGAGVEYNEQFF
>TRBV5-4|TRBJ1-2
CASSPGNSPAGYTF
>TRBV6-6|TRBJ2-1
CASSYGLAEKQFF
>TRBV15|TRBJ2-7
CATSVNVLNEQYF
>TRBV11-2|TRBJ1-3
CASSSSWLRDSGNTIYF
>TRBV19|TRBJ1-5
CASSIGGKGQPQHF
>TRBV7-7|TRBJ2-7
CASSPRQGGEQYF
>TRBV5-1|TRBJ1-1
CASSLASHGLDTEAFF
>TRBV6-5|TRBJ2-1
CASSYRQGGNEQFF
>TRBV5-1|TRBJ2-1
CASSLQGAQTNEQFF
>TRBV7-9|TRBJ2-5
CSSSLGAGLQETQYF
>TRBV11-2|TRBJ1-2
CASSLGTANYGYTF
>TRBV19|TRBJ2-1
CASSIPSGQEQFF
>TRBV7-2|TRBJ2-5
CASSFSGTSGSQETQYF
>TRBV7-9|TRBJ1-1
CASTAPKRGFEAFF
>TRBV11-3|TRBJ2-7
CASSQGLAGEYEQYF